This record covers a single T cell receptor beta chain. The antigen is unknown. The 5'RACE template-switching step produced TCR cDNA and added a universal primer site and UMIs. TCRdb used MiXCR to reprocess the 5' RACE reads, holding one entry per CDR3 protein. Of 110,000 or so distinct CDR3 sequences in the sample, roughly 6.8% are singletons; the top ten hold 2.7%. The source of the sample is a study of T cells after yellow fever vaccination. Study observations and caveats: Although the secondary response was weaker, it peaked faster, at day 5 versus 15.

The CDR3 is 14 amino acids. The germline V gene encodes CDR1 SGHNT and CDR2 YYREEE (reference sequence). V dropped 5 bases and J dropped 4 bases, with 15 bases sitting between them. The clonotype comes from a man younger than 35 who received the YFV17D yellow fever vaccine. Sequenced here: CD4+ T cells sorted from PBMCs, sampled approximately 47 days after the first yellow fever vaccination. The chain couples TRBV5-4 to TRBJ1-1, with D possibly TRBD1 on 6 matching bases. The CDR3 nucleotides read TGTGCCAGCAGGACACAGGGATCGGTCACTGAAGCTTTCTTT. It translates to CASRTQGSVTEAFF.